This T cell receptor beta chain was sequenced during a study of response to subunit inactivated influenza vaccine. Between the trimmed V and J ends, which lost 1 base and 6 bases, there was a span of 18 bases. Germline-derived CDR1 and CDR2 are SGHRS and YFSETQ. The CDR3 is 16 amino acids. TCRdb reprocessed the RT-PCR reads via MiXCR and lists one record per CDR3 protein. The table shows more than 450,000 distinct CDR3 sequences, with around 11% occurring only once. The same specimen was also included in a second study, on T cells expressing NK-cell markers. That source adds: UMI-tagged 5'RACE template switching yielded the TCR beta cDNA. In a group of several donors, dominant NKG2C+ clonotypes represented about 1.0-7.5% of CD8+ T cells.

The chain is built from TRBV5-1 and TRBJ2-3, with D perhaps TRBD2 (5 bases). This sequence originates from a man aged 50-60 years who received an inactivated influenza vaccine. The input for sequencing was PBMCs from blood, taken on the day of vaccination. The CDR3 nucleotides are TGCGCCAGCAGCTTGATGGGAGCCAAGGCCGGGGATACGCAGTATTTT. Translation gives CASSLMGAKAGDTQYF. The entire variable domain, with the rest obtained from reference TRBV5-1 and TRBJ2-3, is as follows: KAGVTQTPRYLIKTRGQQVTLSCSPISGHRSVSWYQQTPGQGLQFLFEYFSETQRNKGNFPGRFSGRQFSNSRSEMNVSTLELGDSALYLCASSLMGAKAGDTQYFGPGTRLTVL.